Listed below are T cell receptor beta chains from one sample, sequenced in a study of blood T cell repertoires in COVID-19. The protocol was immunoSEQ multiplex PCR, while the TCRdb copy is restricted to in-frame clones and leaves out a portion. The table shows around 200,000 clones, with roughly 77% occurring only once. Sample: peripheral blood. Receptors were obtained from a woman aged 40 to 50 with COVID-19, enrolled during active disease. The CDR3 runs from the conserved cysteine through the conserved F or W. Each record gives: J gene, V gene, clone size, D gene, CDR3 protein, CDR3 DNA. A D gene is named only where the DNA matches it firmly. Clone size is stated in some rows and not others, as once, few, many or a class when expanded.

TRBJ2-3,TRBV19,.,TRBD1,CASSGDRGITDTQYF,TGTGCCAGTAGTGGCGACAGGGGGATCACAGATACGCAGTATTTT
TRBJ2-1,TRBV10-3,.,.,CAISESGATSSYNEQFF,TGTGCCATCAGTGAGTCGGGAGCTACCAGCTCCTACAATGAGCAGTTCTTC
TRBJ1-2,TRBV27,.,.,CASSLSRQGNVGRYTF,TGTGCCAGCAGTTTATCGAGGCAGGGGAACGTGGGGCGCTACACCTTC
TRBJ1-3,TRBV3-1/TRBV3-2,.,.,CASSGDRAAGNTIYF,TGTGCCAGCAGCGGAGACAGAGCTGCCGGAAACACCATATATTTT
TRBJ1-5,TRBV7-2,.,.,CASSRLAHSNQPQHF,TGTGCCAGCAGTCGACTGGCTCATAGCAATCAGCCCCAGCATTTT
TRBJ2-1,TRBV27,.,TRBD2,CASRPGTTGGGEQFF,TGTGCCAGCAGACCCGGGACTACTGGTGGCGGTGAGCAGTTCTTC
TRBJ1-6,TRBV19,.,.,CASSPYPQMRSSYNSPLHF,TGTGCCAGTAGCCCATATCCCCAAATGAGAAGCTCCTATAATTCACCCCTCCACTTT
TRBJ1-1,TRBV19,once,.,CASSIFGAVQKEAFF,TGTGCCAGTAGTATCTTTGGCGCGGTCCAAAAAGAAGCTTTCTTT
TRBJ2-2,TRBV6-2/TRBV6-3,.,.,CASSGTPTGELFF,TGTGCCAGCAGCGGGACACCCACCGGGGAGCTGTTTTTT
TRBJ1-2,TRBV6-2/TRBV6-3,.,TRBD1,CASSDWDRPPLGYTF,TGTGCCAGCAGTGATTGGGACAGGCCCCCCCTCGGCTACACCTTC
TRBJ2-5,TRBV10-3,.,.,CAISSRLEYQETQYF,TGTGCCATCAGTTCTCGACTAGAGTACCAAGAGACCCAGTACTTC
TRBJ2-1,TRBV9,.,.,CASSLGGTRSYNEQFF,TGTGCCAGCAGCCTGGGCGGGACTCGCTCCTACAATGAGCAGTTCTTC
TRBJ2-7,TRBV29-1,.,TRBD1,CSVSWRDRGEQYF,TGCAGCGTTAGTTGGAGGGACAGGGGAGAGCAGTACTTC
TRBJ1-1,TRBV18,.,.,CASSPGGWTTEAFF,TGTGCCAGCTCACCAGGGGGGTGGACCACTGAAGCTTTCTTT
TRBJ1-5,TRBV3-1/TRBV3-2,.,.,CASSQGLTEAQPQHF,TGTGCCAGCAGCCAAGGTCTGACAGAAGCTCAGCCCCAGCATTTT
TRBJ1-4,TRBV11-1,.,.,CASSEDRQNEKLFF,TGTGCCAGCAGTGAGGACAGACAAAATGAAAAACTGTTTTTT
TRBJ1-4,TRBV3-1/TRBV3-2,.,.,CASSQFPSAATNEKLFF,TGTGCCAGCAGCCAATTCCCTAGTGCAGCAACTAATGAAAAACTGTTTTTT
TRBJ2-2,TRBV4-1,.,TRBD2,CASSLSGRADTGELFF,TGCGCCAGCAGCCTTAGCGGGAGGGCCGACACCGGGGAGCTGTTTTTT
TRBJ1-1,TRBV19,.,.,CASSAVGNTEAFF,TGTGCCAGTAGTGCGGTAGGAAACACTGAAGCTTTCTTT
TRBJ1-2,TRBV7-9,.,TRBD1,CASSLARFGDSSGYTF,TGTGCCAGCAGCTTAGCCCGTTTCGGGGACAGTTCTGGCTACACCTTC
TRBJ1-2,TRBV13,.,TRBD1,CASSQTWDRVNGYTF,TGTGCCAGCAGCCAGACCTGGGACAGGGTGAATGGCTACACCTTC
TRBJ2-5,TRBV3-1/TRBV3-2,.,.,CASSQPGGQGTQYF,TGTGCCAGCAGCCAGCCGGGGGGCCAGGGGACCCAGTACTTC
TRBJ1-1,TRBV4-3,.,.,CASSQGRVTEAFF,TGCGCCAGCAGCCAAGGGAGGGTAACTGAAGCTTTCTTT